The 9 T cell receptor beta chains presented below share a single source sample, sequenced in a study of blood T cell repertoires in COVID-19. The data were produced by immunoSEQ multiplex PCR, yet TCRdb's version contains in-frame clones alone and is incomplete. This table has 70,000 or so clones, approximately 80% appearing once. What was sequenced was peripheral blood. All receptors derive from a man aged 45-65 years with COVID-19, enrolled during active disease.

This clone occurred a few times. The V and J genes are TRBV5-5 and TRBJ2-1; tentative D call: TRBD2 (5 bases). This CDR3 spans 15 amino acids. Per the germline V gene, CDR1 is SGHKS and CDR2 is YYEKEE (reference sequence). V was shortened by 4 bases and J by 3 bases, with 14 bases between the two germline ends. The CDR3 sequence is CASSPPGLNYNEQFF. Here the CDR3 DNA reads TGTGCCAGCAGCCCGCCAGGACTTAACTACAATGAGCAGTTCTTC.

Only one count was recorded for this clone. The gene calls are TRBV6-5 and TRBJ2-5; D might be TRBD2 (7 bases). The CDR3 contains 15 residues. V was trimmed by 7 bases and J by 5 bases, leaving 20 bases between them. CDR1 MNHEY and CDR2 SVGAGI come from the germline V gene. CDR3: CASNPVGGPGETQYF. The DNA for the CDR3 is TGTGCCAGCAATCCCGTGGGGGGGCCGGGCGAGACCCAGTACTTC.

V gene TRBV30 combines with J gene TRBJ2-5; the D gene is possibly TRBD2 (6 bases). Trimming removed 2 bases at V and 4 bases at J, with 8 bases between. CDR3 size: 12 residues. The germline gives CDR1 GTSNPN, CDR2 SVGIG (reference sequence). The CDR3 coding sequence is TGTGCCTGGAGTACTAGCAGAGAGACCCAGTACTTC. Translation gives CAWSTSRETQYF.

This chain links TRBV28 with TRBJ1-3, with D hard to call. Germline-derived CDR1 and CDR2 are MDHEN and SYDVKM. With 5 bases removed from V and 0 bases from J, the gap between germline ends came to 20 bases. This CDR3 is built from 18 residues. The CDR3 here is CASSRAILDGLSGNTIYF. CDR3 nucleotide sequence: TGTGCCAGCAGTCGAGCCATTCTCGATGGACTCTCTGGAAACACCATATATTTT. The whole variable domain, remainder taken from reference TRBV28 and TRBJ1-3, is DVKVTQSSRYLVKRTGEKVFLECVQDMDHENMFWYRQDPGLGLRLIYFSYDVKMKEKGDIPEGYSVSREKKERFSLILESASTNQTSMYLCASSRAILDGLSGNTIYFGEGSWLTVV.

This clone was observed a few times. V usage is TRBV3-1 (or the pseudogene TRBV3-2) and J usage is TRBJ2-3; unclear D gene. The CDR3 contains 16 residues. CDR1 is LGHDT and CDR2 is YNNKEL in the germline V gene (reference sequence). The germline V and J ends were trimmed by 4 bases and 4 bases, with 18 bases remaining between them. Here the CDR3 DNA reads TGTGCCAGCAGCCCATGGGTCGTGAACCAGGCAGATACGCAGTATTTT. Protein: CASSPWVVNQADTQYF.

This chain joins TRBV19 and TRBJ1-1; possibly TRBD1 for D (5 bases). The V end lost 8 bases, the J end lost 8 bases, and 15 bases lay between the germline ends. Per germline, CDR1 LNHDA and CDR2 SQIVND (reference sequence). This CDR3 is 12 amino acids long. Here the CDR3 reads CASGGGSREAFF. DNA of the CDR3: TGTGCCAGTGGGGGGGGGAGCCGAGAAGCTTTCTTT.

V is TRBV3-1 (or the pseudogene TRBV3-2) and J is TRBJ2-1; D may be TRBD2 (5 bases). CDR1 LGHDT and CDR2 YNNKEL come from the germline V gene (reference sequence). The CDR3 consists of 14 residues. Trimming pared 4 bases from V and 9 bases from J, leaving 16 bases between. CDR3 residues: CASSRRGSSGEQFF. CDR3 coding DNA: TGTGCCAGCAGCCGACGCGGGTCGAGTGGTGAGCAGTTCTTC.

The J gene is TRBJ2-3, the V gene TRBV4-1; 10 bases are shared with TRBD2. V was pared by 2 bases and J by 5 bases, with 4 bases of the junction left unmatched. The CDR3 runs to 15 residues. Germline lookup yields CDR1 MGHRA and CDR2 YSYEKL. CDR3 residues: CASSQFLAGVDTQYF. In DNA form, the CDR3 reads TGCGCCAGCAGCCAATTCCTAGCGGGAGTAGATACGCAGTATTTT.

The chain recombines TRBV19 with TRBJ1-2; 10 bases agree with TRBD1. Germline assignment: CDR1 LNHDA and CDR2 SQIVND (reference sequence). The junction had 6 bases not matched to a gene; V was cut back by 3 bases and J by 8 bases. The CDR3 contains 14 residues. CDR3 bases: TGTGCCAGTAGTATCGGGACAGGGGCTCGCGGCTACACCTTC. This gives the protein CASSIGTGARGYTF.